Described below is a single TCR beta chain sequence and its context. These data belong to a study of blood T cell repertoires in COVID-19. Study-wide context: The United States, Italy and Spain were the sources of the acute and convalescent COVID-19 samples.

The data were produced by immunoSEQ multiplex PCR, yet TCRdb's version contains in-frame clones alone and is incomplete. Among around 300,000 clones listed, roughly 88% were seen once. The receptor comes from a man aged 30 to 39 who had recovered from COVID-19. Source material: PBMCs or T cells enriched from blood (not recorded which).

CDR3 nucleotides: TGTGCCAGCAGCCCAGGGGGCAGTAGCAATCAGCCCCAGCATTTT. This translates into CASSPGGSSNQPQHF. The chain carries TRBV7-9 and TRBJ1-5; 8 nucleotides align to TRBD1. The CDR3 is 15 amino acids. Germline lookup yields CDR1 SEHNR and CDR2 FQNEAQ (reference sequence). Unmatched junction bases numbered 3, after V lost 5 bases and J lost 0 bases. Supplemented by reference TRBV7-9 and TRBJ1-5, the full variable domain reads DTGVSQNPRHKITKRGQNVTFRCDPISEHNRLYWYRQTLGQGPEFLTYFQNEAQLEKSRLLSDRFSAERPKGSFSTLEIQRTEQGDSAMYLCASSPGGSSNQPQHFGDGTRLSIL.